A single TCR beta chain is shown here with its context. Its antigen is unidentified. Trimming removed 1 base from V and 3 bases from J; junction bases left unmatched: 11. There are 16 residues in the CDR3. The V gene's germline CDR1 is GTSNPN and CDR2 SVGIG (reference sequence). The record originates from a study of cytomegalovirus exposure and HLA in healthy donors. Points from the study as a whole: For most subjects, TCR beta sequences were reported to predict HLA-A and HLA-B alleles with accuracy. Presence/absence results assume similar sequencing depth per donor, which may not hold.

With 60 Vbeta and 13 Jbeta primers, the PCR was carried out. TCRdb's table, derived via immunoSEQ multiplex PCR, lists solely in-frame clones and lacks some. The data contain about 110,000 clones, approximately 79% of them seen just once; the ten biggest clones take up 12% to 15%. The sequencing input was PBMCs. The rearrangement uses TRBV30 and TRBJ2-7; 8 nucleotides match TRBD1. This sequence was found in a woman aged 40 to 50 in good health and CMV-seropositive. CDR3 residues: CAWSDFLGTGSYEQYF. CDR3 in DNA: TGTGCCTGGAGTGACTTTTTAGGGACAGGAAGCTACGAGCAGTACTTC.